This T cell receptor beta chain is from a study of CD8 T cells in ankylosing spondylitis. Construction of TCR beta libraries was performed using quantitative 5'-RACE with molecular barcodes. Via MiXCR, TCRdb re-called the 5' RACE reads, giving one row per CDR3 protein. This sample has about 480,000 distinct CDR3 sequences, with roughly 18% found just once. This clonotype has just a few counts. Antigen unknown. Findings of the study overall: What seemed typical of ankylosing spondylitis blood was a TCR beta motif built from eight highly homologous variants. Matched synovial fluid from ankylosing spondylitis patients was reported to be enriched for disease-linked clones. Reactive arthritis synovial fluid and blood were previously reported to contain some motif variants.

Germline V gene data show CDR1 as SGHRS and CDR2 as YFSETQ. The CDR3 totals 15 residues. V lost 0 bases, J lost 6 bases, and 13 bases lay in between. The genes are TRBV5-1 and TRBJ2-1; D is perhaps TRBD1 or TRBD2 (5 bases each). This receptor was identified in a male donor with ankylosing spondylitis. Sequencing was performed on blood, either unsorted or a sorted T cell fraction (not recorded which). The CDR3 DNA sequence: TGCGCCAGCAGCTTGGGCTCCGGGGCTCGCAATGAGCAGTTCTTC. Residues: CASSLGSGARNEQFF. Filled out from reference TRBV5-1 and TRBJ2-1, the complete variable domain reads KAGVTQTPRYLIKTRGQQVTLSCSPISGHRSVSWYQQTPGQGLQFLFEYFSETQRNKGNFPGRFSGRQFSNSRSEMNVSTLELGDSALYLCASSLGSGARNEQFFGPGTRLTVL.